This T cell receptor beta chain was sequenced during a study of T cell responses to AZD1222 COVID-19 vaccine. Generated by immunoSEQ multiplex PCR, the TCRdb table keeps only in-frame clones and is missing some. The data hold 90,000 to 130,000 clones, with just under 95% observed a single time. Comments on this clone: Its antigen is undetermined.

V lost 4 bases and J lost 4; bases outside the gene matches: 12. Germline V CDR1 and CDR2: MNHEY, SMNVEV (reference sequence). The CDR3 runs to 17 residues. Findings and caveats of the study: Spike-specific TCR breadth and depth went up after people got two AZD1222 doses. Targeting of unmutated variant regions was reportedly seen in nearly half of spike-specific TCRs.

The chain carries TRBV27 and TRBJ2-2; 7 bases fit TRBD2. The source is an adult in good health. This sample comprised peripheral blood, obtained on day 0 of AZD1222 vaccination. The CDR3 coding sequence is TGTGCCAGCAGTTCCCTCGGGGGGTGGGGAGGCACCGGGGAGCTGTTTTTT. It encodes CASSSLGGWGGTGELFF.